One and the same sample provided the 25 T cell receptor beta chains below, sequenced in a study of technical replicates of blood from a few donors. This table comes from immunoSEQ multiplex PCR, and its TCRdb copy is limited to in-frame clones, with some not included. Of tens of thousands of clones listed, about 96% are singletons. Input material: T cells isolated from PBMCs. Receptors originate from a human donor in good health.

The sample holds one count of this clone. This chain links TRBV6-5 with TRBJ2-7; a possible D gene is TRBD1 (6 bases). CDR1 is MNHEY, CDR2 SVGAGI, per germline. Trimming took 4 bases from V and 0 from J, leaving 10 bases between them. The CDR3 spans 14 residues. The CDR3 sequence: CASSWQGSSYEQYF. The CDR3 nucleotides read TGTGCCAGCAGTTGGCAGGGGAGCTCCTACGAGCAGTACTTC.

The chain is built from TRBV2 and TRBJ2-7, with TRBD2 matching over 10 bases. The CDR3 is made up of 15 amino acids. CDR1 is SNHLY and CDR2 is FYNNEI in the germline V gene. The trim removed 5 bases at V and 0 bases at J, leaving 4 bases unmatched. This CDR3 is CASSLLAGGSYEQYF. In nucleotides, the CDR3 is TGTGCCAGCAGTCTTTTAGCGGGGGGCTCCTACGAGCAGTACTTC.

The chain links TRBV2 to TRBJ2-7; 11 bases line up with TRBD2. Germline V gene lookup returns CDR1 SNHLY and CDR2 FYNNEI. The CDR3 loop spans 15 amino acids. V shed 7 bases, J shed 2 bases, and the junction held 7 bases outside the gene matches. The CDR3 coding sequence is TGTGCCAGCACCGAGGGGACTAGCGGAACCTACGAGCAGTACTTC. Encoded protein: CASTEGTSGTYEQYF.

The rearrangement links TRBV10-3 to TRBJ1-5, with D possibly matching TRBD1 (5 bases). The CDR3 is made up of 13 amino acids. CDR1 and CDR2 (germline): ENHRY, SYGVKD. Trimming shortened V by 8 bases and J by 5 bases, and 13 bases separated the two germline ends. The CDR3 loop reads CAIQGGLDQPQHF. For the CDR3, the DNA is TGTGCCATCCAGGGAGGGCTCGATCAGCCCCAGCATTTT.

The CDR3 sequence is CSVSLLDRARTEAFF. DNA of the CDR3: TGCAGCGTCTCCTTGCTTGACAGGGCGAGGACTGAAGCTTTCTTT. The chain carries TRBV29-1 and TRBJ1-1; 7 nucleotides agree with TRBD1. With 6 bases clipped from V and 5 bases from J, the junction kept 15 bases outside the gene matches. The CDR3 runs to 15 residues. The germline gives CDR1 SQVTM, CDR2 ANQGSEA. Variable domain in full (rest from reference TRBV29-1 and TRBJ1-1): SAVISQKPSRDICQRGTSLTIQCQVDSQVTMMFWYRQQPGQSLTLIATANQGSEATYESGFVIDKFPISRPNLTFSTLTVSNMSPEDSSIYLCSVSLLDRARTEAFFGQGTRLTVV.

The rearrangement links TRBV7-9 to TRBJ1-2, with a weak D call TRBD1 (6 bases). The germline gives CDR1 SEHNR, CDR2 FQNEAQ (reference sequence). V dropped 1 base and J dropped 0 bases, with 9 bases sitting between them. CDR3 length: 15 amino acids. CDR3 nucleotide sequence: TGTGCCAGCAGCTTAGGGTCAGGGGCTAACTATGGCTACACCTTC. Protein product: CASSLGSGANYGYTF.

The V gene is TRBV6-1, the J gene TRBJ2-6; D remains ambiguous. Germline loops: CDR1 MNHNS, CDR2 SASEGT. Trimming removed 1 base at V and 4 bases at J, with 8 bases between. The CDR3 loop spans 15 amino acids. CDR3 bases: TGTGCCAGCAGTGAAGGTCTAATAGGGGCCAACGTCCTGACTTTC. Translation: CASSEGLIGANVLTF.

The rearrangement joins TRBV6-5 to TRBJ1-4, with no clear D. Trimming took 0 bases from V and 12 from J, leaving 14 bases between them. This CDR3 is 14 amino acids long. Germline lookup yields CDR1 MNHEY and CDR2 SVGAGI. The DNA of the CDR3 is TGTGCCAGCAGTTACTCGTCCCCCGCAGGCGAACTGTTTTTT. Protein product: CASSYSSPAGELFF.

This clone has a single count. The chain recombines TRBV4-1 with TRBJ2-2, with a possible D match to TRBD2 (6 bases). The CDR3 consists of 15 residues. Trimming removed 2 bases at V and 2 bases at J, with 9 bases between. Germline CDR1 is MGHRA and CDR2 is YSYEKL. The CDR3 coding sequence is TGCGCCAGCAGCCAAACGGGACTTAACACCGGGGAGCTGTTTTTT. It yields the protein CASSQTGLNTGELFF.

J is TRBJ2-7 and V is TRBV5-4; 12 positions match TRBD1. The CDR3 totals 17 residues. The junction had 10 bases not matched to a gene; V was cut back by 2 bases and J by 4 bases. Germline V gives CDR1 SGHNT, CDR2 YYREEE (reference sequence). Here the CDR3 reads CASSLAPGTGGQYEQYF. The CDR3 nucleotides are TGTGCCAGCAGCTTAGCCCCAGGGACAGGGGGCCAATACGAGCAGTACTTC. Supplemented by reference TRBV5-4 and TRBJ2-7, the full variable domain reads ETGVTQSPTHLIKTRGQQVTLRCSSQSGHNTVSWYQQALGQGPQFIFQYYREEENGRGNFPPRFSGLQFPNYSSELNVNALELDDSALYLCASSLAPGTGGQYEQYFGPGTRLTVT.

The rearrangement joins TRBV7-3 to TRBJ1-1; D might be TRBD1 (6 bases). Trimming took off 3 bases at V and 1 base at J, with 9 bases between the two ends. CDR3 length: 14 residues. Germline V gives CDR1 SGHTA, CDR2 FQGTGA. The CDR3, as DNA: TGTGCCAGCAGCTTTATGGGACAGAACACTGAAGCTTTCTTT. Protein: CASSFMGQNTEAFF. The complete variable domain, with remaining parts taken from reference TRBV7-3 and TRBJ1-1, reads GAGVSQTPSNKVTEKGKYVELRCDPISGHTALYWYRQSLGQGPEFLIYFQGTGAADDSGLPNDRFFAVRPEGSVSTLKIQRTERGDSAVYLCASSFMGQNTEAFFGQGTRLTVV.

The chain has TRBV5-1 and TRBJ2-5; 10 nucleotides align to TRBD2. The CDR3 extends over 15 amino acids. V was clipped by 4 bases and J by 3 bases; unmatched bases: 6. Germline lookup yields CDR1 SGHRS and CDR2 YFSETQ. DNA for the CDR3: TGCGCCAGCAGCACCGGGACTAGCGTAAAAGAGACCCAGTACTTC. Protein sequence: CASSTGTSVKETQYF.

The chain combines TRBV11-2 with TRBJ1-2, with unresolved D. Germline CDR1 is SGHAT and CDR2 is FQNNGV. This CDR3 contains 14 residues. V was cut by 1 base and J by 2 bases, with 8 bases left in between. The CDR3 here is CASSLVAANYGYTF. In nucleotides, the CDR3 is TGTGCCAGCAGCTTAGTTGCGGCCAACTATGGCTACACCTTC. Variable domain in full (rest from reference TRBV11-2 and TRBJ1-2): EAGVAQSPRYKIIEKRQSVAFWCNPISGHATLYWYQQILGQGPKLLIQFQNNGVVDDSQLPKDRFSAERLKGVDSTLKIQPAKLEDSAVYLCASSLVAANYGYTFGSGTRLTVV.

The genes are TRBV19 and TRBJ2-2, with 9 bases fitting TRBD1. V lost 4 bases and J lost 3; bases outside the gene matches: 18. From germline, CDR1 is LNHDA and CDR2 SQIVND (reference sequence). This CDR3 comprises 20 residues. The CDR3 DNA reads TGTGCCAGTAGTAAAAGAAACCGGGACAGGGTATTCTGGGACACCGGGGAGCTGTTTTTT. Residues: CASSKRNRDRVFWDTGELFF.

The chain recombines TRBV30 with TRBJ1-4; D possibly corresponds to TRBD1 (6 bases). Trimming removed 2 bases from V and 5 bases from J, with 15 bases in between. The CDR3 consists of 15 residues. Germline lookup yields CDR1 GTSNPN and CDR2 SVGIG (reference sequence). The CDR3 region has the DNA TGTGCCTGGAGTTTCCAGGGGAACCCGAATGAAAAACTGTTTTTT. Encoded protein: CAWSFQGNPNEKLFF.

The chain recombines TRBV5-5 with TRBJ2-2, with 7 bases fitting TRBD1. With 3 bases clipped from V and 1 base from J, the junction kept 15 bases outside the gene matches. CDR3 size: 19 residues. The V gene's germline CDR1 is SGHKS and CDR2 YYEKEE (reference sequence). The CDR3 bases are TGTGCCAGCAGCTCTAGCACAGGGGATGGGCGGAGGAACACCGGGGAGCTGTTTTTT. Translation: CASSSSTGDGRRNTGELFF.

The rearrangement joins TRBV19 to TRBJ1-6; D possibly corresponds to TRBD1 (5 bases). The length of the CDR3 is 17 residues. The V gene's germline CDR1 is LNHDA and CDR2 SQIVND (reference sequence). V was shortened by 3 bases and J by 2 bases, with 14 bases between the two germline ends. CDR3 bases: TGTGCCAGTAGTATTAAGGGGCAGGGAACCTATAATTCACCCCTCCACTTT. Amino acids: CASSIKGQGTYNSPLHF.

The V gene is TRBV4-2, the J gene TRBJ2-2, with 14 bases matching TRBD2. Germline CDR1 and CDR2: LGHNA and YNFKEQ. This CDR3 region has 17 residues. With 1 base clipped from V and 8 bases from J, the junction kept 6 bases outside the gene matches. CDR3 region: CASSQGPGLAGVGELFF. CDR3 bases: TGTGCCAGCAGCCAAGGTCCGGGACTAGCGGGAGTGGGGGAGCTGTTTTTT.

This chain links TRBV19 with TRBJ1-5, with D possibly TRBD1 on 5 matching bases. Trimming shortened V by 7 bases and J by 7 bases, and 17 bases separated the two germline ends. Germline loops: CDR1 LNHDA, CDR2 SQIVND (reference sequence). CDR3 length equals 14 residues. The CDR3 DNA reads TGTGCCAGTAATAGGGGTACAACCTACCAGCCCCAGCATTTT. This codes for CASNRGTTYQPQHF.

The chain employs TRBV28 and TRBJ2-7, with TRBD2 matching 8 bases. CDR1 is MDHEN, CDR2 SYDVKM, per germline. The trim removed 7 bases at V and 2 bases at J, leaving 4 bases unmatched. The CDR3 runs 13 residues. CDR3 loop: CASMWREAYEQYF. DNA for the CDR3: TGTGCCAGCATGTGGCGGGAGGCCTACGAGCAGTACTTC.

The chain carries TRBV5-1 and TRBJ2-1; no clear D gene. The CDR3 has 13 amino acids. Between the trimmed V and J ends, which lost 2 bases and 10 bases, there was a span of 13 bases. CDR1 and CDR2 from the germline V gene are SGHRS and YFSETQ. The chain's CDR3 is CASSFYQRNEQFF. CDR3 DNA: TGCGCCAGCAGCTTTTATCAGCGTAACGAGCAGTTCTTC.

This chain connects TRBV19 to TRBJ2-7; TRBD2 agrees at 9 bases. Germline V gene data show CDR1 as LNHDA and CDR2 as SQIVND (reference sequence). The CDR3 sequence is 13 residues long. Trimming at V came to 5 bases and at J to 4 bases, leaving 3 bases not matched to a gene. The CDR3 sequence: CASSSSGMYEQYF. CDR3 sequence (DNA): TGTGCCAGTAGTTCTAGCGGGATGTACGAGCAGTACTTC. Full variable domain (outside the CDR3, taken from reference TRBV19 and TRBJ2-7): DGGITQSPKYLFRKEGQNVTLSCEQNLNHDAMYWYRQDPGQGLRLIYYSQIVNDFQKGDIAEGYSVSREKKESFPLTVTSAQKNPTAFYLCASSSSGMYEQYFGPGTRLTVT.

V is TRBV28 and J is TRBJ1-1; no reliable D call. This CDR3 is built from 13 residues. Looked up from germline, CDR1 is MDHEN and CDR2 is SYDVKM. The germline V and J ends were trimmed by 7 bases and 8 bases, with 17 bases remaining between them. The CDR3 loop reads CASTEGASSEAFF. CDR3 coding DNA: TGTGCCAGCACCGAGGGTGCCTCGTCCGAAGCTTTCTTT.

This clone occurred once. The CDR3 nucleotides are TGTGCCAGCGGGGCGGGGGAAAACACCGGGGAGCTGTTTTTT. This encodes CASGAGENTGELFF. The J gene is TRBJ2-2, the V gene TRBV2, with TRBD2 identical over 7 bases. Germline CDR1 reads SNHLY; CDR2 reads FYNNEI. Trimming cost V 8 bases and J 2 bases; bases outside gene matches: 5. The CDR3 is made up of 14 amino acids.

The V call is TRBV13, the J call TRBJ1-5, with D tentatively TRBD1 (6 bases). The CDR3 runs 14 residues. Per the germline V gene, CDR1 is PRHDT and CDR2 is FYEKMQ (reference sequence). V was pared by 6 bases and J by 3 bases, with 12 bases between. The CDR3 sequence is CASSRGGYNQPQHF. The CDR3 bases are TGTGCCAGCAGTAGAGGGGGATACAATCAGCCCCAGCATTTT.